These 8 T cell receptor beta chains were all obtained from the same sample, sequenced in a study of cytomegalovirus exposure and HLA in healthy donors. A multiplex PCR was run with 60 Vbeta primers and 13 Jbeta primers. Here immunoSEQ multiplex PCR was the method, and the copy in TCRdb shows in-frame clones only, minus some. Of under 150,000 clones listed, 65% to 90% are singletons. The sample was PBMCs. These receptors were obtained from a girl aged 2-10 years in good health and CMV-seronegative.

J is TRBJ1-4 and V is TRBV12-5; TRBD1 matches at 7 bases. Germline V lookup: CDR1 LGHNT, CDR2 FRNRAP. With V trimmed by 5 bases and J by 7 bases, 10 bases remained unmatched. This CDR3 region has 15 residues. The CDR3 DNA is TGTGCTAGTGGTATACCGACAGGGCCAGGTGAAAAACTGTTTTTT. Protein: CASGIPTGPGEKLFF.

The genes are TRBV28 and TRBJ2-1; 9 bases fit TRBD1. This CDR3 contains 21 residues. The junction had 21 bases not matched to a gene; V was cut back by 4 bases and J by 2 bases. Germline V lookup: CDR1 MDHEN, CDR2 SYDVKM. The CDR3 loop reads CASSYPGQGYPASLTYNEQFF. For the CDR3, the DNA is TGTGCCAGCAGTTATCCTGGACAGGGGTATCCTGCTAGCCTAACCTACAATGAGCAGTTCTTC.

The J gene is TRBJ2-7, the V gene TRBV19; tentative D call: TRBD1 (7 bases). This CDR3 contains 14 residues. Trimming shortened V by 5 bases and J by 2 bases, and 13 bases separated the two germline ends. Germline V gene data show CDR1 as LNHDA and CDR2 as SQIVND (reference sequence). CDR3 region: CASSGQGGTYEQYF. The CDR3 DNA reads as TGTGCCAGTAGTGGGCAGGGGGGAACCTACGAGCAGTACTTC.

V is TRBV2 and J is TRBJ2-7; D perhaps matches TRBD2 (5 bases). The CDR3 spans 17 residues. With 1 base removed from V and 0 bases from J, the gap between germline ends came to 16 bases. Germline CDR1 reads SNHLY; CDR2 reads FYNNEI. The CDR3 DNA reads TGTGCCAGCAGTGAAGTCGTCGGGCCGGAGGCCTCCTACGAGCAGTACTTC. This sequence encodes CASSEVVGPEASYEQYF.

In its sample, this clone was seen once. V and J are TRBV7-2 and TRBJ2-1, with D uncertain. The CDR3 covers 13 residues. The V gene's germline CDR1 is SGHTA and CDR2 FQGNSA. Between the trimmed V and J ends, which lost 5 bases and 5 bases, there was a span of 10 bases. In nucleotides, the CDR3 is TGTGCCAGCAGCCCTTACTCAAACAATGAGCAGTTCTTC. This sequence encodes CASSPYSNNEQFF.

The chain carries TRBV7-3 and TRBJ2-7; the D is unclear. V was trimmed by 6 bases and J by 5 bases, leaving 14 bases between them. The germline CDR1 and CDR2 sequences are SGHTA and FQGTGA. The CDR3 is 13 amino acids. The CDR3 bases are TGTGCCAGCAGTTTCGTTTCTGGGCACGAGCAGTACTTC. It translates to CASSFVSGHEQYF.

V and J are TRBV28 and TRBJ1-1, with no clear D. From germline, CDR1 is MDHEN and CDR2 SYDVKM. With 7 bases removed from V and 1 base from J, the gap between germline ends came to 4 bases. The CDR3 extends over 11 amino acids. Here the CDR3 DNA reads TGTGCCAGCAACAGGAACACTGAAGCTTTCTTT. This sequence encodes CASNRNTEAFF.

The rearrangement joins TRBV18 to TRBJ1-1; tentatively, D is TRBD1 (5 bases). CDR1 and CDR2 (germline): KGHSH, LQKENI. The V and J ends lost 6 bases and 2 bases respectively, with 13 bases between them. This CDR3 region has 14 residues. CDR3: CASSMERGNTEAFF. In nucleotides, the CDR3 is TGTGCCAGCTCGATGGAGCGGGGCAACACTGAAGCTTTCTTT.